Shown below are 6 T cell receptor beta chains from a single sample sequenced in a study of T cell changes during pregnancy in multiple sclerosis. Data came from immunoSEQ multiplex PCR; TCRdb stores just in-frame clones and leaves some out. The table lists 70,000 to 95,000 clones, about 94% of them singletons, with about 2.4% in the top ten. This sample comprised peripheral blood, obtained in the third trimester of pregnancy. The receptor set was obtained from a female donor with multiple sclerosis, enrolled in a pregnancy study.

The chain has TRBV7-2 and TRBJ1-2; 7 bases agree with TRBD1. Germline CDR1 is SGHTA and CDR2 is FQGNSA. V lost 1 base, J lost 6 bases, and 5 bases stayed unmatched. The CDR3 extends over 14 amino acids. CDR3 amino acids: CASSLEQGRHGYTF. The CDR3 DNA follows: TGTGCCAGCAGCTTAGAACAGGGGAGACATGGCTACACCTTC. Variable domain in full (rest from reference TRBV7-2 and TRBJ1-2): GAGVSQSPSNKVTEKGKDVELRCDPISGHTALYWYRQSLGQGLEFLIYFQGNSAPDKSGLPSDRFSAERTGGSVSTLTIQRTQQEDSAVYLCASSLEQGRHGYTFGSGTRLTVV.

This chain joins TRBV28 and TRBJ1-5, with D possibly matching TRBD1 (6 bases). The CDR3 consists of 17 residues. The germline V gene encodes CDR1 MDHEN and CDR2 SYDVKM. V lost 6 bases to trimming and J lost 1 base, with 19 bases between them. The CDR3 DNA sequence: TGTGCCAGCAGATCCGCCACGCAGGGGACGAGCAATCAGCCCCAGCATTTT. Its translation: CASRSATQGTSNQPQHF.

The chain employs TRBV20-1 and TRBJ2-7, with D maybe TRBD1 (6 bases). Germline V gene sequence: CDR1 DFQATT, CDR2 SNEGSKA (reference sequence). Trimming left V 6 bases short and J 2 bases short, with 8 bases between. This CDR3 spans 11 amino acids. DNA of the CDR3: TGCAGTGCGGGACATACCTACGAGCAGTACTTC. Protein product: CSAGHTYEQYF.

This clone was recorded only once. The V gene is TRBV28, the J gene TRBJ2-7; 7 nucleotides agree with TRBD2. Germline V gives CDR1 MDHEN, CDR2 SYDVKM. This CDR3 is 15 amino acids long. The V segment lost 6 bases and the J segment 3 bases; nucleotides outside the gene matches: 11. In nucleotides, the CDR3 is TGTGCCAGCAGGATGGGGGGGGGAAGGGACTACGAGCAGTACTTC. Translation gives CASRMGGGRDYEQYF.

The gene calls are TRBV7-9 and TRBJ2-3; 14 bases line up with TRBD2. The CDR3 is 19 amino acids. The germline CDR1 and CDR2 sequences are SEHNR and FQNEAQ (reference sequence). Trimming removed 4 bases from V and 2 bases from J; junction bases left unmatched: 11. The CDR3 spells CASSSPPGLAGETTDTQYF. CDR3 coding DNA: TGTGCCAGCAGCTCGCCACCGGGACTAGCGGGAGAGACCACAGATACGCAGTATTTT. Full variable domain (missing parts from reference TRBV7-9 and TRBJ2-3): DTGVSQNPRHKITKRGQNVTFRCDPISEHNRLYWYRQTLGQGPEFLTYFQNEAQLEKSRLLSDRFSAERPKGSFSTLEIQRTEQGDSAMYLCASSSPPGLAGETTDTQYFGPGTRLTVL.

V is TRBV9 and J is TRBJ1-1; 9 bases fit TRBD1. CDR3 length: 15 residues. Germline V gene lookup returns CDR1 SGDLS and CDR2 YYNGEE. Trimming at V came to 5 bases and at J to 2 bases, leaving 7 bases not matched to a gene. The CDR3: CASRSGTGLNTEAFF. Here the CDR3 DNA reads TGTGCCAGCAGGTCCGGGACAGGGCTAAACACTGAAGCTTTCTTT.